Below, 14 T cell receptor beta chains from the same sample are listed, as sequenced in a study of shared clonotypes between healthy human individuals. Using immunoSEQ multiplex PCR, the repertoire was profiled, and TCRdb retains in-frame clones only, with some absent. The top ten hold about 17% of the sample, which has over 300,000 clones, roughly 84% seen once. The sequencing sample was made of memory CD8+ T cells sorted from blood. The subset here: CD45RO+ cells pooled with CCR7-negative TemRA cells. Source of these receptors: a man between 18 and 35 years old in good health.

This clone appeared many times. The V call is TRBV4-1, the J call TRBJ2-1; D gene uncertain. Trimming shortened V by 0 bases and J by 16 bases, and 16 bases separated the two germline ends. CDR3 length: 13 residues. CDR1 and CDR2 (germline): MGHRA, YSYEKL. The CDR3: CASSQEGNLVGFF. In DNA form, the CDR3 reads TGCGCCAGCAGCCAAGAAGGGAACCTCGTAGGATTCTTC.

The J gene is TRBJ1-1, the V gene TRBV28; a weak D match, TRBD1 (6 bases). The germline V and J ends were trimmed by 4 bases and 5 bases, with 14 bases remaining between them. Germline lookup yields CDR1 MDHEN and CDR2 SYDVKM. The CDR3 consists of 14 residues. The CDR3 reads CASSSSGEGTEAFF. The CDR3 nucleotides are TGTGCCAGCAGTTCCTCAGGGGAAGGGACTGAAGCTTTCTTT.

This clone appeared a single time. The gene calls are TRBV5-4 and TRBJ1-3; 9 bases map to TRBD1. CDR3 size: 15 residues. Germline CDR1 SGHNT, CDR2 YYREEE (reference sequence). After removal of 5 bases from V and 5 bases from J, the junction contained 8 bases not matched to a gene. CDR3 in amino acids: CASSSGQGLRNTIYF. DNA for the CDR3: TGTGCCAGCAGTTCGGGACAGGGTTTAAGAAACACCATATATTTT.

The chain joins TRBV27 to TRBJ2-7; D uncertain. The CDR3 contains 15 residues. Germline CDR1 MNHEY, CDR2 SMNVEV (reference sequence). V shed 2 bases and J shed 3 bases, with 14 bases lying between them. CDR3 loop: CASSLGPMPVYEQYF. The CDR3 bases are TGTGCCAGCAGTTTAGGACCCATGCCAGTCTACGAGCAGTACTTC.

The DNA for the CDR3 is TGTGCCAGCAGTTTAAGGGGACTAGTGAACTACGAGCAGTACTTC. It encodes CASSLRGLVNYEQYF. The gene calls are TRBV28 and TRBJ2-7; 8 positions match TRBD2. CDR1 and CDR2 from the germline V gene are MDHEN and SYDVKM. The ends lost 2 bases at V and 3 bases at J; junction bases unmatched: 6. This CDR3 contains 15 residues. Full variable domain (rest looked up from reference TRBV28 and TRBJ2-7): DVKVTQSSRYLVKRTGEKVFLECVQDMDHENMFWYRQDPGLGLRLIYFSYDVKMKEKGDIPEGYSVSREKKERFSLILESASTNQTSMYLCASSLRGLVNYEQYFGPGTRLTVT.

The chain links TRBV27 to TRBJ2-7; 10 bases are shared with TRBD1. The CDR3 covers 14 residues. Germline V gives CDR1 MNHEY, CDR2 SMNVEV (reference sequence). After removal of 3 bases from V and 7 bases from J, the junction contained 6 bases not matched to a gene. The CDR3 nucleotides read TGTGCCAGCAGTTTGGGACAGGGGAATCGGGAGCAGTACTTC. It translates to CASSLGQGNREQYF.

The chain carries TRBV29-1 and TRBJ2-3, with D possibly matching TRBD2 (6 bases). CDR3 length: 16 residues. Trimming shortened V by 4 bases and J by 4 bases, and 21 bases separated the two germline ends. Germline V CDR1 and CDR2: SQVTM, ANQGSEA. The CDR3 sequence: CSVGGGPSDFADTQYF. CDR3 DNA sequence: TGCAGCGTTGGAGGAGGGCCTTCCGACTTTGCAGATACGCAGTATTTT.

This clone has ten or more counts. The rearrangement uses TRBV7-9 and TRBJ2-5, with TRBD2 matching 12 bases. The length of the CDR3 is 17 residues. V dropped 4 bases and J dropped 2; count of bases not matched to a gene: 8. CDR1 and CDR2 (germline): SEHNR, FQNEAQ (reference sequence). This CDR3 reads CASSSGLAGVPQETQYF. The CDR3 DNA follows: TGTGCCAGCAGCTCGGGACTAGCGGGCGTCCCGCAAGAGACCCAGTACTTC.

In the case of this clone: This sample includes further DNA sequences coding for the same CDR3. The rearrangement links TRBV27 to TRBJ2-1; maybe TRBD1 (6 bases). The germline V gene encodes CDR1 MNHEY and CDR2 SMNVEV (reference sequence). V lost 5 bases and J lost 8, with 13 bases in between. The CDR3 length is 13 residues. The CDR3 bases are TGTGCCAGCAGTCTACAGGGAGCATATGAGCAGTTCTTC. As protein: CASSLQGAYEQFF.

The rearrangement joins TRBV2 to TRBJ2-7; D is possibly TRBD1 (5 bases). The CDR3 is 13 residues long. V was clipped by 2 bases and J by 4 bases, with 9 bases between them. Germline V gene sequence: CDR1 SNHLY, CDR2 FYNNEI. The CDR3 nucleotides read TGTGCCAGCAGTGAATCAAGGGGTTACGAGCAGTACTTC. Amino acid sequence: CASSESRGYEQYF. The whole variable domain, filled in from reference TRBV2 and TRBJ2-7, reads EPEVTQTPSHQVTQMGQEVILRCVPISNHLYFYWYRQILGQKVEFLVSFYNNEISEKSEIFDDQFSVERPDGSNFTLKIRSTKLEDSAMYFCASSESRGYEQYFGPGTRLTVT.

V is TRBV6-5 and J is TRBJ1-1; D call uncertain. V was pared by 4 bases and J by 1 base, with 13 bases between. Germline V CDR1 and CDR2: MNHEY, SVGAGI. The CDR3 spans 15 residues. CDR3 loop: CASSSVKAGNTEAFF. The CDR3, as DNA: TGTGCCAGCAGTTCCGTGAAGGCAGGGAACACTGAAGCTTTCTTT.

This sequence joins TRBV9 and TRBJ1-5, with TRBD1 matching over 10 bases. Losses at the gene ends were 4 bases for V and 0 bases for J; bases not matched to a gene: 7. Per the germline V gene, CDR1 is SGDLS and CDR2 is YYNGEE. The CDR3 sequence is 17 residues long. This CDR3 is CASSPGQGEYSNQPQHF. The CDR3 coding sequence is TGTGCCAGCAGCCCCGGACAGGGGGAATATAGCAATCAGCCCCAGCATTTT. The variable domain in full, with the rest retrieved from reference TRBV9 and TRBJ1-5, is DSGVTQTPKHLITATGQRVTLRCSPRSGDLSVYWYQQSLDQGLQFLIQYYNGEERAKGNILERFSAQQFPDLHSELNLSSLELGDSALYFCASSPGQGEYSNQPQHFGDGTRLSIL.

This chain connects TRBV4-3 to TRBJ2-1; 11 bases align to TRBD2. CDR1 and CDR2 (germline): LGHNA, YSLEER. This CDR3 spans 17 amino acids. With V trimmed by 3 bases and J by 6 bases, 10 bases remained unmatched. The CDR3 protein is CASSQEPTSGASNEQFF. CDR3 in DNA: TGCGCCAGCAGCCAGGAACCGACTAGCGGGGCGAGCAATGAGCAGTTCTTC.

This sequence joins TRBV19 and TRBJ2-7; no firm D call. This CDR3 region has 13 residues. V was cut by 4 bases and J by 2 bases, with 9 bases left in between. CDR1 and CDR2 from the germline V gene are LNHDA and SQIVND (reference sequence). Here the CDR3 reads CASSTGLAYEQYF. As DNA, the CDR3 is TGTGCCAGTAGTACGGGTTTAGCCTACGAGCAGTACTTC.